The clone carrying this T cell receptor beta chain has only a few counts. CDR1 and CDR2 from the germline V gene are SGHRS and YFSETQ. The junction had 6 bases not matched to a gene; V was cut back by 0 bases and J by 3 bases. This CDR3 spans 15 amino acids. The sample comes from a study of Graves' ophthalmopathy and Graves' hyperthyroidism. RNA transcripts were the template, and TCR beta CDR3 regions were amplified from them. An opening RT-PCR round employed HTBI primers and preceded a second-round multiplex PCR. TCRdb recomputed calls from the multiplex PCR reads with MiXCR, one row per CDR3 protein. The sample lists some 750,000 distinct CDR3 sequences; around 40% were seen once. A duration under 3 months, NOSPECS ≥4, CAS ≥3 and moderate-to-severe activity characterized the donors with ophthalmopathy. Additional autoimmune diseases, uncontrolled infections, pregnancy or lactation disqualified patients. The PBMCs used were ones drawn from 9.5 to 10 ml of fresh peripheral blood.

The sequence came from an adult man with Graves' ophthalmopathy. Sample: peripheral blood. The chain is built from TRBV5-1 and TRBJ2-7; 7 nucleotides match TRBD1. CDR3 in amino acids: CASSLGPGTDYEQYF. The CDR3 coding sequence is TGCGCCAGCAGCTTGGGCCCCGGGACAGACTACGAGCAGTACTTC. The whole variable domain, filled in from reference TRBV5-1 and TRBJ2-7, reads KAGVTQTPRYLIKTRGQQVTLSCSPISGHRSVSWYQQTPGQGLQFLFEYFSETQRNKGNFPGRFSGRQFSNSRSEMNVSTLELGDSALYLCASSLGPGTDYEQYFGPGTRLTVT.